Each of the 14 T cell receptor beta chains below was sequenced from the same sample in a study of CD8+ T cells in alopecia areata. In each case, RNA was isolated and then reverse transcribed into cDNA as the sequencing template. Assay: immunoSEQ multiplex PCR; the TCRdb copy retains only in-frame clones and omits some. Of around 140,000 clones listed, approximately 51% are singletons. The material was CD4+ T cells sorted from blood, obtained at week 0. The source is a human donor with alopecia areata.

The rearrangement joins TRBV6-1 to TRBJ2-7; D unresolved. Trimming removed 1 base from V and 6 bases from J, with 4 bases in between. From germline, CDR1 is MNHNS and CDR2 SASEGT. The CDR3 loop spans 11 amino acids. The CDR3 reads CASSEVSEQYF. For the CDR3, the DNA is TGTGCCAGCAGTGAAGTGTCCGAGCAGTACTTC.

The chain combines TRBV14 with TRBJ1-1; 8 bases agree with TRBD1. The CDR3 has 13 residues. CDR1 and CDR2 (germline): SGHDN, FVKESK. V shed 4 bases, J shed 4 bases, and the junction held 2 bases outside the gene matches. The CDR3 is CASSRQGFTEAFF. CDR3 in DNA: TGTGCCAGCAGCCGACAGGGGTTCACTGAAGCTTTCTTT.

The rearrangement joins TRBV10-3 to TRBJ2-7, with 8 bases fitting TRBD1. The J segment lost 3 bases and the V segment lost 7 bases, leaving 8 bases of the junction unmatched. The CDR3 is made up of 14 amino acids. Germline-derived CDR1 and CDR2 are ENHRY and SYGVKD. CDR3 DNA sequence: TGTGCCATCACCGAAGACAGGGGAGGCTACGAGCAGTACTTC. Its protein product is CAITEDRGGYEQYF.

This clone was seen a handful of times. The chain employs TRBV19 and TRBJ2-2; possible D gene TRBD2, 6 bases. Trimming pared 7 bases from V and 6 bases from J, leaving 15 bases between. Per the germline V gene, CDR1 is LNHDA and CDR2 is SQIVND (reference sequence). CDR3 length: 14 residues. The CDR3 sequence: CASTMGGSAGELFF. The CDR3 DNA is TGTGCCAGTACAATGGGAGGATCCGCCGGGGAGCTGTTTTTT.

This clone was seen a handful of times. The chain links TRBV5-4 to TRBJ1-2; D is uncertain. With 0 bases removed from V and 2 bases from J, the gap between germline ends came to 14 bases. The CDR3 spans 16 residues. Germline V CDR1 and CDR2: SGHNT, YYREEE (reference sequence). The CDR3 nucleotides are TGTGCCAGCAGCTTGGCGGGCGGGGAAAGGAACTATGGCTACACCTTC. Translated: CASSLAGGERNYGYTF.

This clone appeared a few times. This chain joins TRBV27 and TRBJ1-2, with TRBD1 as a possible D gene (5 bases). The CDR3 consists of 14 residues. Germline values: CDR1 MNHEY, CDR2 SMNVEV (reference sequence). V shed 5 bases and J shed 3 bases, with 13 bases lying between them. The DNA of the CDR3 is TGTGCCAGCAGTGTCTTTGGGGGAGACTATGGCTACACCTTC. It encodes CASSVFGGDYGYTF.

The V and J genes are TRBV30 and TRBJ2-6; D unresolved. The CDR3 is 12 residues long. V was clipped by 2 bases and J by 4 bases, with 3 bases between them. Germline V lookup: CDR1 GTSNPN, CDR2 SVGIG (reference sequence). CDR3 region: CAWSWGANVLTF. The CDR3 coding sequence is TGTGCCTGGAGTTGGGGGGCCAACGTCCTGACTTTC.

The chain joins TRBV5-1 to TRBJ2-2; TRBD2 agrees at 7 bases. Germline V gene lookup returns CDR1 SGHRS and CDR2 YFSETQ. The V segment lost 4 bases and the J segment 6 bases; nucleotides outside the gene matches: 9. The CDR3 covers 15 residues. The CDR3: CASSTEGSGAGELFF. The CDR3 nucleotides are TGCGCCAGCAGCACGGAAGGGAGCGGGGCCGGGGAGCTGTTTTTT.

This clone has more than one count but fewer than ten. The genes are TRBV5-1 and TRBJ2-7; D tentatively reads TRBD1 or TRBD2 (5 bases each). Germline CDR1 is SGHRS and CDR2 is YFSETQ. This CDR3 contains 15 residues. With 4 bases removed from V and 0 bases from J, the gap between germline ends came to 14 bases. The CDR3 DNA follows: TGCGCCAGCAGCCTAACGGGACGGAGCTCCTACGAGCAGTACTTC. As protein: CASSLTGRSSYEQYF.

The CDR3 nucleotides read TGTGCCAGCAGCTCCCTAGCGGGAGTCACAGATACGCAGTATTTT. It translates to CASSSLAGVTDTQYF. This chain links TRBV11-2 with TRBJ2-3; 10 bases match TRBD2. CDR1 and CDR2 from the germline V gene are SGHAT and FQNNGV. CDR3 length equals 15 residues. With 4 bases clipped from V and 2 bases from J, the junction kept 3 bases outside the gene matches.

The chain recombines TRBV25-1 with TRBJ2-3; 9 bases fit TRBD1. From germline, CDR1 is MGHDK and CDR2 SYGVNS. The CDR3 consists of 16 residues. V shed 6 bases and J 5 bases; nucleotides not matched to a gene: 12. This CDR3 reads CASSTDDRGKRDTQYF. The CDR3 DNA follows: TGTGCCAGCAGCACAGACGACAGGGGGAAGAGAGATACGCAGTATTTT.

This clone was seen repeatedly, ten times or more. In DNA form, the CDR3 reads TGCGCCAGCAGCTTAACTAGGGGCGACAATGAGCAGTTCTTC. Amino acids: CASSLTRGDNEQFF. V usage is TRBV5-1 and J usage is TRBJ2-1; D possibly matches TRBD1 or TRBD2 (5 bases each). Trimming left V 2 bases short and J 5 bases short, with 11 bases between. Germline CDR1 SGHRS, CDR2 YFSETQ. The CDR3 length is 14 residues.

The chain has TRBV6-5 and TRBJ2-2, with D possibly being TRBD2 (5 bases). Per the germline V gene, CDR1 is MNHEY and CDR2 is SVGAGI. The V end lost 0 bases, the J end lost 1 base, and 9 bases lay between the germline ends. This CDR3 contains 16 residues. The DNA of the CDR3 is TGTGCCAGCAGTTACTCGGACGGAGGGAACACCGGGGAGCTGTTTTTT. This codes for CASSYSDGGNTGELFF.

This clone has only one observation. This sequence joins TRBV11-1 and TRBJ2-2; D is unclear. The CDR3 has 15 residues. The V gene lost 3 bases and the J gene lost 5 bases, with 13 bases spanning the gap. Germline loops: CDR1 SGHAT, CDR2 FQDESV (reference sequence). CDR3 region: CASSFQGRRTGELFF. The CDR3 nucleotides read TGTGCCAGCAGCTTTCAAGGGCGCCGGACCGGGGAGCTGTTTTTT. Filled out from reference TRBV11-1 and TRBJ2-2, the complete variable domain reads EAEVAQSPRYKITEKSQAVAFWCDPISGHATLYWYRQILGQGPELLVQFQDESVVDDSQLPKDRFSAERLKGVDSTLKIQPAELGDSAMYLCASSFQGRRTGELFFGEGSRLTVL.